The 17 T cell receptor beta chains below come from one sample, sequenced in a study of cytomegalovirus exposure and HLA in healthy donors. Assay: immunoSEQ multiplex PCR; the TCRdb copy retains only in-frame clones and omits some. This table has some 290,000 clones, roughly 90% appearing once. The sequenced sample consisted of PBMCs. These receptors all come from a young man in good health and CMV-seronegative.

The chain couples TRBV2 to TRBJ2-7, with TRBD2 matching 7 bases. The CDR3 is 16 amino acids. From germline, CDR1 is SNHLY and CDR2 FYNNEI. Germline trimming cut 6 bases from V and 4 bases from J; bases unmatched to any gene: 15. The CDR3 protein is CASRPGAGVGSYEQYF. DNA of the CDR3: TGTGCCAGCAGGCCCGGGGCGGGGGTTGGATCATACGAGCAGTACTTC.

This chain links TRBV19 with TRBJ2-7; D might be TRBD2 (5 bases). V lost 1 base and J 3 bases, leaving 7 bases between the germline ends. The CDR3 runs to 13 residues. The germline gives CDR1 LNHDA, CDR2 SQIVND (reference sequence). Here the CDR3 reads CASSIAGNYEQYF. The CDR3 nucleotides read TGTGCCAGTAGTATAGCCGGGAACTACGAGCAGTACTTC.

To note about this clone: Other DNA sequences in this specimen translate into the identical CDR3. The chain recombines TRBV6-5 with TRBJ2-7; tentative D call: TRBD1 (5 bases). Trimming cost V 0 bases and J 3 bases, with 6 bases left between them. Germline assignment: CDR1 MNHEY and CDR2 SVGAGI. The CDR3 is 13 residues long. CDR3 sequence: CASSYSQGYEQYF. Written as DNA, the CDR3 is TGTGCCAGCAGTTACTCGCAGGGCTACGAGCAGTACTTC.

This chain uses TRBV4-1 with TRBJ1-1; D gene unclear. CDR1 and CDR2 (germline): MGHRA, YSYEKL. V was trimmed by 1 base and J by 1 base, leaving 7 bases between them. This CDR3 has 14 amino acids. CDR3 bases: TGCGCCAGCAGCCAAGTTCGTTCGAACACTGAAGCTTTCTTT. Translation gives CASSQVRSNTEAFF.

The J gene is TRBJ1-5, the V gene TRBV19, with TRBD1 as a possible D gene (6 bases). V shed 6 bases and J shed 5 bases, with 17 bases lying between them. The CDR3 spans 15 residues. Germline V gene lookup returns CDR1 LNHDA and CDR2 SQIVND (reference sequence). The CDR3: CASSPARPGDQPQHF. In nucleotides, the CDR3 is TGTGCCAGTAGCCCGGCCCGACCAGGGGATCAGCCCCAGCATTTT.

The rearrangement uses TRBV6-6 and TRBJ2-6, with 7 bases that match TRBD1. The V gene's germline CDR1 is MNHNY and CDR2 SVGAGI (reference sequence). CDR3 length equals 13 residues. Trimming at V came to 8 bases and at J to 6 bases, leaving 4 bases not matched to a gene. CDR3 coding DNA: TGTGCCAGCCGAGAGGGGGCGGCCAACGTCCTGACTTTC. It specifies CASREGAANVLTF.

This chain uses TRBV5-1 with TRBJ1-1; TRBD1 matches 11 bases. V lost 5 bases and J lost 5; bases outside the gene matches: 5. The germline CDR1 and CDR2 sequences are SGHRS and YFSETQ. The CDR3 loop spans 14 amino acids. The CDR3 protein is CASRTGTGGTEAFF. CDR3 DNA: TGCGCCAGCAGAACCGGGACAGGGGGTACTGAAGCTTTCTTT.

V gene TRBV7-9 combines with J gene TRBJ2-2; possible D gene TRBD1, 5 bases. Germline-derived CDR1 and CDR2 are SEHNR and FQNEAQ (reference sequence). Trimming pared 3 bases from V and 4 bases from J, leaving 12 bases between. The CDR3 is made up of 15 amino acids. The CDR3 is CASSFVGASTGELFF. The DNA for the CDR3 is TGTGCCAGCAGCTTCGTAGGGGCGAGCACCGGGGAGCTGTTTTTT.

In DNA form, the CDR3 reads TGTGCCAGCTCCCCTTCCCTCCGGGGGGCCAACGAGCAGTACTTC. It yields the protein CASSPSLRGANEQYF. The genes are TRBV18 and TRBJ2-7; maybe TRBD2 (7 bases). CDR1 is KGHSH and CDR2 is LQKENI in the germline V gene. V was pared by 6 bases and J by 5 bases, with 20 bases between. CDR3 length equals 15 residues.

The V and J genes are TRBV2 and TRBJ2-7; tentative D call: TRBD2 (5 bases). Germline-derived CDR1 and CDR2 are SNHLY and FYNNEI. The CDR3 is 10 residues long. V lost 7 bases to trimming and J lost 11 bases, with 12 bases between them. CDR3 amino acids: CASNGGFEYF. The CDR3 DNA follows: TGTGCCAGCAATGGCGGGTTCGAGTACTTC.

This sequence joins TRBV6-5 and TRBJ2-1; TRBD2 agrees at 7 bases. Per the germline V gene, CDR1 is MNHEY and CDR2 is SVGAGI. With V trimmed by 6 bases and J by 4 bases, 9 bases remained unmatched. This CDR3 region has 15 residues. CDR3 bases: TGTGCCAGCAGGCCCGGGGTAGCGGGTTACAATGAGCAGTTCTTC. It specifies CASRPGVAGYNEQFF.

The CDR3 DNA reads as TGTGCCAGCAGTGAGAATCCTAGCGGGGGGACTAGCACAGATACGCAGTATTTT. Translated: CASSENPSGGTSTDTQYF. The chain employs TRBV6-1 and TRBJ2-3; 11 bases map to TRBD2. Germline CDR1 MNHNS, CDR2 SASEGT. V trimming: 3 bases; J trimming: 0 bases; junction bases outside the gene matches: 8. This CDR3 is built from 18 residues.

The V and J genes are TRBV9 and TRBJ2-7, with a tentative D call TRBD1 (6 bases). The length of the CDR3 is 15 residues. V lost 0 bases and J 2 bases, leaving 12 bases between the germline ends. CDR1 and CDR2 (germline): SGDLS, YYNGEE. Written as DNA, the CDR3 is TGTGCCAGCAGCGTAGGTGGGGGCTTCACCTACGAGCAGTACTTC. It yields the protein CASSVGGGFTYEQYF.

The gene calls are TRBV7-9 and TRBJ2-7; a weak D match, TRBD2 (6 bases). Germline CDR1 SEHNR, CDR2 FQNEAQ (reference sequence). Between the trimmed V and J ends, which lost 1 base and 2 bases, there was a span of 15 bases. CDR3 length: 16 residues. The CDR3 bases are TGTGCCAGCAGCTTAGGGTCCGGGGGTCCACCCTACGAGCAGTACTTC. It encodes CASSLGSGGPPYEQYF.

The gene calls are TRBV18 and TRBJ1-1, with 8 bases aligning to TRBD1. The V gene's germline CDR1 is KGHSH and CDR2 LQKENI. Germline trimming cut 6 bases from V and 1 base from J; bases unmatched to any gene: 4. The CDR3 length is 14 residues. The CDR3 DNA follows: TGTGCCAGCTCCGCCGGGACAGGGAACACTGAAGCTTTCTTT. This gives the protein CASSAGTGNTEAFF.

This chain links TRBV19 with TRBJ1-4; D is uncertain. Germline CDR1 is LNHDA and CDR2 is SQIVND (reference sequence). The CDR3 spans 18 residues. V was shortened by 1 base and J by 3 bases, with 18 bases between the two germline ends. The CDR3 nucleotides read TGTGCCAGTAGTATAGTTCCTATCGGGCCGGGATCTAATGAAAAACTGTTTTTT. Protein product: CASSIVPIGPGSNEKLFF.

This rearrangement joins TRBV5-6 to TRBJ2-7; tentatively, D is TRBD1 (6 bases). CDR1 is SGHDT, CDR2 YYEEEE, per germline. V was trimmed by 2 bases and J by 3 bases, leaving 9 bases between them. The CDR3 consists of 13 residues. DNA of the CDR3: TGTGCCAGCAGCTTAGGACAGCTCTACGAGCAGTACTTC. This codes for CASSLGQLYEQYF.